The following is a T cell receptor (beta chain) sequence with its context. Its specificity is not known. The data stem from a study of OX40 agonist ivuxolimab in advanced cancers. The CDR3 runs to 15 residues. CDR1 and CDR2 (germline): SGHRS, YFSETQ. V lost 4 bases, J lost 2 bases, and 6 bases stayed unmatched. Libraries were prepared by immunoSEQ multiplex PCR; TCRdb keeps only in-frame clonotypes and omits some of them. The table shows around 77,000 clones, with roughly 86% occurring only once. General study results and limits: CD4+ and CD8+ T cells in blood underwent clonal expansion by week 6 at 0.1 to 3.0 mg/kg.

The rearrangement uses TRBV5-1 and TRBJ1-2; 9 bases align to TRBD1. The sequence derives from an adult with an advanced solid tumor such as melanoma, head and neck, liver or kidney cancer. Sequencing was performed on CD4+ or CD8+ T cells sorted from blood, taken in a trial of the OX40 agonist ivuxolimab. DNA for the CDR3: TGCGCCAGCAGCCTACAGGGGGCCGAAAACTATGGCTACACCTTC. The encoded protein is CASSLQGAENYGYTF. Using reference TRBV5-1 and TRBJ1-2 for the parts outside the CDR3, the full variable domain is KAGVTQTPRYLIKTRGQQVTLSCSPISGHRSVSWYQQTPGQGLQFLFEYFSETQRNKGNFPGRFSGRQFSNSRSEMNVSTLELGDSALYLCASSLQGAENYGYTFGSGTRLTVV.